Listed below are T cell receptor beta chains from one sample, sequenced in a study of control samples from healthy donors and cancer patients. Generated by immunoSEQ multiplex PCR, the TCRdb table keeps only in-frame clones and is missing some. The sample has approximately 80,000 clones; over 75% are singletons. The sequencing sample was made of blood. These receptors were obtained from a woman aged 45-60 years in good health. CDR3s include the opening cysteine and the closing phenylalanine or tryptophan. A D gene is named only where the DNA matches it firmly. Expanded clones get a size class; other rows say once, few or many, or leave the size out.

j_gene: TRBJ1-1; abundance: -; v_gene: TRBV5-1; d_gene: -; CDR3aa: CASSLDGTMNTEAFF; CDR3nt: TGCGCCAGCAGTTTGGACGGAACCATGAACACTGAAGCTTTCTTT
j_gene: TRBJ1-1; abundance: -; v_gene: TRBV27; d_gene: -; CDR3aa: CASSSSVGNTEAFF; CDR3nt: TGTGCCAGCAGTTCCTCCGTAGGGAACACTGAAGCTTTCTTT
j_gene: TRBJ1-1; abundance: -; v_gene: TRBV6-5; d_gene: -; CDR3aa: CASSYSDSLNTEAFF; CDR3nt: TGTGCCAGCAGTTACTCGGATTCCTTGAACACTGAAGCTTTCTTT
j_gene: TRBJ1-2; abundance: -; v_gene: TRBV5-1; d_gene: -; CDR3aa: CASSFNRDRGGYTF; CDR3nt: TGCGCCAGCAGCTTCAACAGGGATCGAGGTGGCTACACCTTC
j_gene: TRBJ2-2; abundance: -; v_gene: TRBV2; d_gene: TRBD2; CDR3aa: CASGGLAGRTGELFF; CDR3nt: TGTGCCAGCGGGGGACTAGCGGGGCGTACCGGGGAGCTGTTTTTT
j_gene: TRBJ2-7; abundance: -; v_gene: TRBV29-1; d_gene: -; CDR3aa: CSVELTGTEQYF; CDR3nt: TGCAGCGTTGAGTTAACAGGGACCGAGCAGTACTTC
j_gene: TRBJ1-5; abundance: -; v_gene: TRBV6-5; d_gene: -; CDR3aa: CASSYSTGPQHF; CDR3nt: TGTGCCAGCAGTTACTCGACCGGGCCCCAGCATTTT
j_gene: TRBJ1-2; abundance: -; v_gene: TRBV28; d_gene: -; CDR3aa: CASTHRGGYTF; CDR3nt: TGTGCCAGCACCCATAGGGGGGGCTACACCTTC
j_gene: TRBJ2-3; abundance: -; v_gene: TRBV4-1; d_gene: TRBD2; CDR3aa: CASSQSLAGGDTQYF; CDR3nt: TGCGCCAGCAGCCAAAGTCTAGCGGGGGGAGATACGCAGTATTTT
j_gene: TRBJ1-2; abundance: -; v_gene: TRBV2; d_gene: -; CDR3aa: CASTPQGLGYGYTF; CDR3nt: TGTGCCAGCACTCCACAGGGTCTCGGCTATGGCTACACCTTC
j_gene: TRBJ1-5; abundance: -; v_gene: TRBV10-3; d_gene: -; CDR3aa: CAISESPGDPPQHF; CDR3nt: TGTGCCATCAGTGAGTCGCCGGGGGACCCGCCCCAGCATTTT
j_gene: TRBJ1-2; abundance: -; v_gene: TRBV2; d_gene: TRBD1; CDR3aa: CASSEQQGAFGYTF; CDR3nt: TGTGCCAGCAGTGAACAGCAGGGGGCGTTTGGCTACACCTTC
j_gene: TRBJ2-7; abundance: once; v_gene: TRBV5-4; d_gene: TRBD2; CDR3aa: CASSFFGLADEQYF; CDR3nt: TGTGCCAGCAGCTTTTTTGGACTAGCGGACGAGCAGTACTTC
j_gene: TRBJ1-5; abundance: -; v_gene: TRBV9; d_gene: -; CDR3aa: CASNEEEGRPQHF; CDR3nt: TGTGCCAGCAACGAAGAGGAGGGCAGGCCCCAGCATTTT
j_gene: TRBJ1-2; abundance: few; v_gene: TRBV24-1; d_gene: -; CDR3aa: CATSSGLMQGYTF; CDR3nt: TGTGCCACCAGTTCTGGACTGATGCAGGGCTACACCTTC
j_gene: TRBJ2-3; abundance: once; v_gene: TRBV5-1; d_gene: -; CDR3aa: CASSLSSVSSDTQYF; CDR3nt: TGCGCCAGCAGCTTATCTAGCGTTTCCTCAGATACGCAGTATTTT
j_gene: TRBJ2-7; abundance: -; v_gene: TRBV2; d_gene: TRBD2; CDR3aa: CASRSDSGAYEQYF; CDR3nt: TGTGCCAGCAGGTCGGATAGCGGGGCCTACGAGCAGTACTTC
j_gene: TRBJ2-7; abundance: -; v_gene: TRBV10-3; d_gene: -; CDR3aa: CAISVPGNEQYF; CDR3nt: TGTGCCATCAGTGTTCCGGGGAACGAGCAGTACTTC
j_gene: TRBJ1-1; abundance: -; v_gene: TRBV2; d_gene: TRBD1; CDR3aa: CASSMDRGGNTEAFF; CDR3nt: TGTGCCAGCAGTATGGACAGGGGAGGGAACACTGAAGCTTTCTTT
j_gene: TRBJ1-2; abundance: -; v_gene: TRBV5-1; d_gene: -; CDR3aa: CASSLSWLEGYTF; CDR3nt: TGCGCCAGCAGCTTGTCGTGGCTAGAAGGCTACACCTTC
j_gene: TRBJ2-3; abundance: -; v_gene: TRBV4-1; d_gene: TRBD2; CDR3aa: CASSHTSGGEYTDTQYF; CDR3nt: TGCGCCAGCAGCCACACTAGCGGGGGAGAATACACAGATACGCAGTATTTT
j_gene: TRBJ2-4; abundance: once; v_gene: TRBV5-1; d_gene: TRBD2; CDR3aa: CASSLEGRGENIQYF; CDR3nt: TGCGCCAGCAGCTTGGAGGGGAGGGGCGAAAACATTCAGTACTTC
j_gene: TRBJ1-3; abundance: once; v_gene: TRBV10-3; d_gene: -; CDR3aa: CAISGGAGVSSGNTIYF; CDR3nt: TGTGCCATCAGTGGGGGGGCAGGCGTCAGCTCTGGAAACACCATATATTTT
j_gene: TRBJ2-2; abundance: -; v_gene: TRBV11-3; d_gene: -; CDR3aa: CASSLGETGELFF; CDR3nt: TGTGCCAGCAGCTTAGGGGAAACCGGGGAGCTGTTTTTT
j_gene: TRBJ2-1; abundance: -; v_gene: TRBV5-1; d_gene: TRBD1; CDR3aa: CASSSGQSLNEQFF; CDR3nt: TGCGCCAGCAGCTCGGGACAGTCTCTCAATGAGCAGTTCTTC
j_gene: TRBJ1-1; abundance: -; v_gene: TRBV5-4; d_gene: -; CDR3aa: CASSLVCPGAFF; CDR3nt: TGTGCCAGCAGCTTGGTCTGTCCTGGGGCTTTCTTT
j_gene: TRBJ1-1; abundance: -; v_gene: TRBV3-1/TRBV3-2; d_gene: -; CDR3aa: CASSQAGIVEAFF; CDR3nt: TGTGCCAGCAGCCAAGCTGGGATCGTGGAAGCTTTCTTT
j_gene: TRBJ2-7; abundance: -; v_gene: TRBV5-6; d_gene: -; CDR3aa: CASSLGGPLYEQYF; CDR3nt: TGTGCCAGCAGCTTAGGTGGGCCCCTCTACGAGCAGTACTTC
j_gene: TRBJ2-7; abundance: -; v_gene: TRBV10-3; d_gene: TRBD1; CDR3aa: CAISASDRAYEQYF; CDR3nt: TGTGCCATCAGTGCCTCGGACAGGGCCTACGAGCAGTACTTC
j_gene: TRBJ2-7; abundance: -; v_gene: TRBV6-2/TRBV6-3; d_gene: TRBD2; CDR3aa: CASSNYPGGPHF; CDR3nt: TGTGCCAGCAGCAACTACCCGGGGGGGCCGCACTTC
j_gene: TRBJ2-1; abundance: once; v_gene: TRBV3-1/TRBV3-2; d_gene: -; CDR3aa: CASSQEDKRKYNEQFF; CDR3nt: TGTGCCAGCAGCCAAGAGGACAAAAGGAAGTACAATGAGCAGTTCTTC
j_gene: TRBJ2-1; abundance: once; v_gene: TRBV5-1; d_gene: -; CDR3aa: CASSWVRGSGFDEQFF; CDR3nt: TGCGCCAGCAGCTGGGTACGAGGTTCGGGTTTCGATGAGCAGTTCTTC
j_gene: TRBJ1-6; abundance: few; v_gene: TRBV6-5; d_gene: -; CDR3aa: CASSTKGLRNSPLHF; CDR3nt: TGTGCCAGCAGTACTAAGGGGCTTCGTAATTCACCCCTCCACTTT
j_gene: TRBJ2-3; abundance: -; v_gene: TRBV6-5; d_gene: -; CDR3aa: CASSSPGPDTQYF; CDR3nt: TGTGCCAGCAGCTCTCCGGGGCCAGATACGCAGTATTTT
j_gene: TRBJ2-2; abundance: -; v_gene: TRBV12-3/TRBV12-4; d_gene: TRBD2; CDR3aa: CASSAGAGELFF; CDR3nt: TGTGCCAGCAGTGCGGGGGCCGGGGAGCTGTTTTTT
j_gene: TRBJ1-5; abundance: -; v_gene: TRBV10-2; d_gene: -; CDR3aa: CASTSRGYSNQPQHF; CDR3nt: TGCGCCAGCACTTCTCGGGGCTATAGCAATCAGCCCCAGCATTTT
j_gene: TRBJ2-3; abundance: -; v_gene: TRBV4-1; d_gene: -; CDR3aa: CASGRGDTQYF; CDR3nt: TGCGCCAGCGGTCGAGGGGATACGCAGTATTTT
j_gene: TRBJ1-2; abundance: -; v_gene: TRBV2; d_gene: -; CDR3aa: CASSESFGAEGGYTF; CDR3nt: -
j_gene: TRBJ1-2; abundance: -; v_gene: TRBV9; d_gene: -; CDR3aa: CASSVGPGRNYGYTF; CDR3nt: TGTGCCAGCAGCGTTGGACCGGGGAGAAACTATGGCTACACCTTC
j_gene: TRBJ2-3; abundance: once; v_gene: TRBV7-8; d_gene: -; CDR3aa: CASSLQGSDTQYF; CDR3nt: TGTGCCAGCAGCTTACAGGGGTCGGATACGCAGTATTTT
j_gene: TRBJ2-7; abundance: -; v_gene: TRBV4-1; d_gene: -; CDR3aa: CASSQDPTLSPGSFSRYEQYF; CDR3nt: TGCGCCAGCAGCCAAGATCCCACTTTGAGTCCGGGGTCCTTCTCCCGGTACGAGCAGTACTTC
j_gene: TRBJ1-6; abundance: -; v_gene: TRBV7-8; d_gene: TRBD1; CDR3aa: CASSLAGDRRQGSYNSPLHF; CDR3nt: TGTGCCAGCAGCTTAGCGGGGGACAGGAGACAAGGTTCCTATAATTCACCCCTCCACTTT
j_gene: TRBJ1-3; abundance: -; v_gene: TRBV7-9; d_gene: -; CDR3aa: CASSLREAGNTIYF; CDR3nt: TGTGCCAGCAGCTTAAGGGAGGCTGGAAACACCATATATTTT
j_gene: TRBJ2-3; abundance: few; v_gene: TRBV6-6; d_gene: -; CDR3aa: CASSSRDGQLTDTQYF; CDR3nt: TGTGCCAGCTCCTCGAGGGATGGACAGCTCACAGATACGCAGTATTTT
j_gene: TRBJ2-1; abundance: -; v_gene: TRBV5-6; d_gene: TRBD1; CDR3aa: CASSSIQTGRQFF; CDR3nt: TGTGCCAGCAGCTCCATCCAGACAGGGAGGCAGTTCTTC
j_gene: TRBJ1-2; abundance: -; v_gene: TRBV21-1; d_gene: -; CDR3aa: CASSVWAMGYTF; CDR3nt: TGTGCCAGCAGCGTCTGGGCGATGGGCTACACCTTC
j_gene: TRBJ2-7; abundance: -; v_gene: TRBV12-3/TRBV12-4; d_gene: -; CDR3aa: CASSPTPPYEQYF; CDR3nt: TGTGCCAGCAGTCCTACCCCTCCCTACGAGCAGTACTTC
j_gene: TRBJ1-2; abundance: -; v_gene: TRBV5-1; d_gene: TRBD1; CDR3aa: CASSLGQGVRGYTF; CDR3nt: TGCGCCAGCAGCTTAGGACAGGGAGTGAGAGGCTACACCTTC
j_gene: TRBJ1-4; abundance: -; v_gene: TRBV7-9; d_gene: TRBD1; CDR3aa: CASSFDGTGGEKLFF; CDR3nt: TGTGCCAGCAGCTTCGATGGGACAGGGGGGGAAAAACTGTTTTTT
j_gene: TRBJ2-7; abundance: medium-sized; v_gene: TRBV10-3; d_gene: TRBD1; CDR3aa: CASRGQNYEQYF; CDR3nt: TGTGCCTCTAGGGGGCAAAACTACGAGCAGTACTTC
j_gene: TRBJ1-1; abundance: -; v_gene: TRBV2; d_gene: TRBD1; CDR3aa: CASSRDRGLPNTEAFF; CDR3nt: TGTGCCAGCAGCAGGGACAGGGGGCTTCCGAACACTGAAGCTTTCTTT
j_gene: TRBJ1-6; abundance: -; v_gene: TRBV21-1; d_gene: -; CDR3aa: CASSFWGAGDYNSPLHF; CDR3nt: TGTGCCAGCAGCTTCTGGGGGGCAGGGGATTATAATTCACCCCTCCACTTT
j_gene: TRBJ1-5; abundance: -; v_gene: TRBV19; d_gene: -; CDR3aa: CASSIRGVNQPQHF; CDR3nt: TGTGCCAGTAGTATAAGGGGGGTCAATCAGCCCCAGCATTTT
j_gene: TRBJ1-2; abundance: -; v_gene: TRBV19; d_gene: TRBD1; CDR3aa: CASSPPGQNYGYTF; CDR3nt: TGTGCCAGTAGCCCCCCGGGACAGAACTATGGCTACACCTTC
j_gene: TRBJ2-7; abundance: few; v_gene: TRBV5-6; d_gene: -; CDR3aa: CASSLLDRTYEQYF; CDR3nt: TGTGCCAGCAGCCTACTCGACAGAACCTACGAGCAGTACTTC
j_gene: TRBJ2-1; abundance: -; v_gene: TRBV2; d_gene: TRBD2; CDR3aa: CASSARTSYNEQFF; CDR3nt: TGTGCCAGCAGTGCCAGGACTAGCTACAATGAGCAGTTCTTC
j_gene: TRBJ2-3; abundance: -; v_gene: TRBV11-3; d_gene: TRBD2; CDR3aa: CASSSGLITDTQYF; CDR3nt: TGTGCCAGCAGCTCGGGACTAATCACAGATACGCAGTATTTT